The clone carrying this TCR beta chain was seen once. As yet, its antigen is unknown. Germline V gene data show CDR1 as MNHEY and CDR2 as SMNVEV (reference sequence). Trimming took 5 bases from V and 5 from J; bases not matched to a gene: 26. This CDR3 has 20 amino acids. Libraries were prepared by immunoSEQ multiplex PCR; TCRdb keeps only in-frame clonotypes and omits some of them. The sample contains 6,500 to 9,000 clones, about 94% of which appear only once. The data stem from a study of graft-versus-host responses after intestinal transplantation. Study-level information: All recipients were given anti-thymocyte globulin induction, and tacrolimus and steroids were then administered for roughly three years.

Study conclusions and caveats: GvH clones appeared in recipient marrow, some first in ileum or blood. Early post-transplant falls in HvG clones accompanied the peak levels of circulating GvH clones.

The chain recombines TRBV27 with TRBJ2-7, with TRBD1 matching over 8 bases. This clonotype was sampled from a human patient who received an intestinal transplant, so some T cells may come from the graft donor. The input for sequencing was PBMCs, taken 11 days after intestinal transplantation. The CDR3 reads CASSRNLTPGQETLDNEQYF. CDR3 nucleotides: TGTGCCAGCAGTCGAAATCTCACCCCGGGACAGGAAACCCTGGACAACGAGCAGTACTTC.